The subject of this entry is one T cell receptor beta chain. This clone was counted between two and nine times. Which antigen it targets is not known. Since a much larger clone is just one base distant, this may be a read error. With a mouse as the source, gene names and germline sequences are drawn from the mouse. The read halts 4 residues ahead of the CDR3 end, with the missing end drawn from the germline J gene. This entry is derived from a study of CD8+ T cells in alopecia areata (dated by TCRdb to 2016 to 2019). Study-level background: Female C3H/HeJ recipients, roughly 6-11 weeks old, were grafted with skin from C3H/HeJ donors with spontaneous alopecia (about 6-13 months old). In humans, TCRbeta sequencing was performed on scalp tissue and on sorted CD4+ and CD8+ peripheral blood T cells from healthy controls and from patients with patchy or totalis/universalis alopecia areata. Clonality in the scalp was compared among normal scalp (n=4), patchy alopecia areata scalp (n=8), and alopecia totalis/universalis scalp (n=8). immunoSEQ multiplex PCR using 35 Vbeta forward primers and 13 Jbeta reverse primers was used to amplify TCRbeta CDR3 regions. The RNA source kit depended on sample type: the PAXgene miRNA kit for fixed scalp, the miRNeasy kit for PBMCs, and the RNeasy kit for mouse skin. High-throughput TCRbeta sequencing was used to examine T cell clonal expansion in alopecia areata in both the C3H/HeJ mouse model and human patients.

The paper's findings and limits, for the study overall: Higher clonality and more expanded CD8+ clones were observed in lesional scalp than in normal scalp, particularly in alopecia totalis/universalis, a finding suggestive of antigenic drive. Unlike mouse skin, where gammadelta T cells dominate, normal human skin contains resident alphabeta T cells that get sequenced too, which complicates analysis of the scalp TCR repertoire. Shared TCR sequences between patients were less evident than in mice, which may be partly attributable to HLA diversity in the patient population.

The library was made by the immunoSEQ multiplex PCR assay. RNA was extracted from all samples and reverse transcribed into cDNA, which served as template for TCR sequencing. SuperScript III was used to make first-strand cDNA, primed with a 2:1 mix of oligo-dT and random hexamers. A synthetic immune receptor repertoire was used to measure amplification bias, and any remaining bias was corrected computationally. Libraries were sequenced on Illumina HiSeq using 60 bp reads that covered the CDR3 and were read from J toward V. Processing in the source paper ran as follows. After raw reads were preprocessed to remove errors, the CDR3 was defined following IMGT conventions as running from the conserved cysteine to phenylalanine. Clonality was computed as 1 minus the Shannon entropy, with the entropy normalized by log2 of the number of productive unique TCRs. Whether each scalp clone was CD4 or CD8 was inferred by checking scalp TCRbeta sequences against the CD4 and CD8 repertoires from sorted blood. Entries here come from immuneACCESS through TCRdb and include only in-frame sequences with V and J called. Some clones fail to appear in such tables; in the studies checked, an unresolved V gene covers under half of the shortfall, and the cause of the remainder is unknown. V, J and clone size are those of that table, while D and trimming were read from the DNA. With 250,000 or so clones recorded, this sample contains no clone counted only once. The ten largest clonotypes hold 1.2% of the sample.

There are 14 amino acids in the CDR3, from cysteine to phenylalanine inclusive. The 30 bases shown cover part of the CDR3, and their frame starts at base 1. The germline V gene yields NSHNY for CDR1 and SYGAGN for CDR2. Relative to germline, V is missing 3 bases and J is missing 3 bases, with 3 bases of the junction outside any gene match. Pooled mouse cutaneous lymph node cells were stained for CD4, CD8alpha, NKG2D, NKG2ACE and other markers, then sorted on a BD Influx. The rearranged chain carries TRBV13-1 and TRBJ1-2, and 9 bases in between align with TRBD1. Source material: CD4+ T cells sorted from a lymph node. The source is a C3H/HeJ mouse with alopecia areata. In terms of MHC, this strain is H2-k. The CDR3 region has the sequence CASSGDREDSDYTF. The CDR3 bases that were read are TGTGCCAGCAGTGGGGACAGGGAGGACTCC.